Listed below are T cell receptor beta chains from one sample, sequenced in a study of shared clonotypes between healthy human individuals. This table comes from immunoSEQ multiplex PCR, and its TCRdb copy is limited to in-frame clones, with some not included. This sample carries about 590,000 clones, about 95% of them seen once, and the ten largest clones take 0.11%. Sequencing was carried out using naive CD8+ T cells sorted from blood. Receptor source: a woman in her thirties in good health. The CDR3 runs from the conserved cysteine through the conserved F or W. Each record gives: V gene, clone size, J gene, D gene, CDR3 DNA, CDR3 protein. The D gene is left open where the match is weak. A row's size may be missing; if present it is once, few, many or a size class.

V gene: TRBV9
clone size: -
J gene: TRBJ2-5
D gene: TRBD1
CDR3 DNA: TGTGCCAGCAGCGCAGGGGGACACCTCCACCAAGAGACCCAGTACTTC
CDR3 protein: CASSAGGHLHQETQYF

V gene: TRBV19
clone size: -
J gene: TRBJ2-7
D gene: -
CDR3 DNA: TGTGCCAGTAGTTTGCCAGGGCCCTACGAGCAGTACTTC
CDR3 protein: CASSLPGPYEQYF

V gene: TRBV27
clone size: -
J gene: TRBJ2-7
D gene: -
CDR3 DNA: TGTGCCAGCAGTTCTCTGGGACTCGAGCAGTACTTC
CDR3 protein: CASSSLGLEQYF

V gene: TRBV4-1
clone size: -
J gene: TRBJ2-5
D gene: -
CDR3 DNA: TGCGCCAGCAGCCCGGACGAAGAGACCCAGTACTTC
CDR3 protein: CASSPDEETQYF

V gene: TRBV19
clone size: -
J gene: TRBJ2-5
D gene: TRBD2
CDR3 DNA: TGTGCCAGTAGTATAACTAGCGGGGTCCAAGAGACCCAGTACTTC
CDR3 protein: CASSITSGVQETQYF

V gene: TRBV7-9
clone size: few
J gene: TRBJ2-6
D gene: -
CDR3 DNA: TGTGCCAGCAGCTTAGTGGATGGGGCCAACGTCCTGACTTTC
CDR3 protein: CASSLVDGANVLTF

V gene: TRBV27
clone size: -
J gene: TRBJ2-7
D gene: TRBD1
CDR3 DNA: TGTGCCAGCGGGACAGGCTCCTACGAGCAGTACTTC
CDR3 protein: CASGTGSYEQYF

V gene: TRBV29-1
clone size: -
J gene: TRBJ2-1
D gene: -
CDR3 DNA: TGCAGCGTTGAGTCAGTCTACAATGAGCAGTTCTTC
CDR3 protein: CSVESVYNEQFF

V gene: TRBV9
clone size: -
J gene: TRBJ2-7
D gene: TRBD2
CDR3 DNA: TGTGCCAGCAGCGGTCGGGAGGGCTTTTCTTACGAGCAGTACTTC
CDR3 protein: CASSGREGFSYEQYF

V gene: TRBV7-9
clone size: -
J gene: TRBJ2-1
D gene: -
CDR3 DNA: TGTGCCAGCAGCCAAACGGCGAGTTTCTTC
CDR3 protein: CASSQTASFF

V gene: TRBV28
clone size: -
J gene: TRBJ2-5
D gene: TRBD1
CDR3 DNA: TGTGCCAGCAGTTCAACCGGGACAGGGCCTGTCCAAGAGACCCAGTACTTC
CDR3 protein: CASSSTGTGPVQETQYF

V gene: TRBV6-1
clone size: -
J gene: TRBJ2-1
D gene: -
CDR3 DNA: TGTGCCAGCAGTGGGGTCGGGGGAGAGGAGGACAATGAGCAGTTCTTC
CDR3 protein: CASSGVGGEEDNEQFF

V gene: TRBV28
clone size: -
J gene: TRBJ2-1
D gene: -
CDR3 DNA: TGTGCCAGCACCCTTAGCGGAGGGGGCAATGAGCAGTTCTTC
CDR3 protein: CASTLSGGGNEQFF

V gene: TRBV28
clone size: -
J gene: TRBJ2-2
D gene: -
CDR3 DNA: TGTGCCAGCAGTCCGTCGGACTCCGGGGAGCTGTTTTTT
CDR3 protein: CASSPSDSGELFF

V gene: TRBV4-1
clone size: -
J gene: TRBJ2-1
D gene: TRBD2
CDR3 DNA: TGCGCCAGCAGCCAGACTAGCGACTCCTACAATGAGCAGTTCTTC
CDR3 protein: CASSQTSDSYNEQFF

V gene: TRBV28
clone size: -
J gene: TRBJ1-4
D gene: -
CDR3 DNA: TGTGCCAGCAGTTCCCTGACTGGGGGCGGCACTAATGAAAAACTGTTTTTT
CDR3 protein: CASSSLTGGGTNEKLFF

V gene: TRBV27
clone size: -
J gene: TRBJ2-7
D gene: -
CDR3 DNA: TGTGCCAGCAGAGGGCCCTTGACAATTAAGGGGCTATACGAGCAGTACTTC
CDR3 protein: CASRGPLTIKGLYEQYF

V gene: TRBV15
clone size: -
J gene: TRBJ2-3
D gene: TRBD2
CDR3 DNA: TGTGCCACCAGCAGTCCAATAAACCCTAGCGGCAAGAGCACAGATACGCAGTATTTT
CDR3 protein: CATSSPINPSGKSTDTQYF

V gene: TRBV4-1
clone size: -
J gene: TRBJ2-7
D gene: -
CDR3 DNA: TGCGCCAGCAGCCAAGAAGGGTCGGGCCACGAGCAGTACTTC
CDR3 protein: CASSQEGSGHEQYF

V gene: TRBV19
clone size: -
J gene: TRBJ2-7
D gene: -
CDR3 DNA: TGTGCCAGTAGTATAGAGGCAGGGACCTACGAGCAGTACTTC
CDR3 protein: CASSIEAGTYEQYF

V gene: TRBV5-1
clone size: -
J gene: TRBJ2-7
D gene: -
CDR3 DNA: TGCGCCAGCAGCTTTGGGTTAACGAGCTACGAGCAGTACTTC
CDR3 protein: CASSFGLTSYEQYF

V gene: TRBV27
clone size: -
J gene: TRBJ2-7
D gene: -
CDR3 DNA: TGTGCCAGCAGTTTATCGCGGGGAAACGAGCAGTACTTC
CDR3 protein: CASSLSRGNEQYF

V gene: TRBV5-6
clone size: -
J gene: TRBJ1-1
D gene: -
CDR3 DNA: TGTGCCAGCAGCGTAATTTCGGAGGAAGCTTTCTTT
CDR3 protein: CASSVISEEAFF